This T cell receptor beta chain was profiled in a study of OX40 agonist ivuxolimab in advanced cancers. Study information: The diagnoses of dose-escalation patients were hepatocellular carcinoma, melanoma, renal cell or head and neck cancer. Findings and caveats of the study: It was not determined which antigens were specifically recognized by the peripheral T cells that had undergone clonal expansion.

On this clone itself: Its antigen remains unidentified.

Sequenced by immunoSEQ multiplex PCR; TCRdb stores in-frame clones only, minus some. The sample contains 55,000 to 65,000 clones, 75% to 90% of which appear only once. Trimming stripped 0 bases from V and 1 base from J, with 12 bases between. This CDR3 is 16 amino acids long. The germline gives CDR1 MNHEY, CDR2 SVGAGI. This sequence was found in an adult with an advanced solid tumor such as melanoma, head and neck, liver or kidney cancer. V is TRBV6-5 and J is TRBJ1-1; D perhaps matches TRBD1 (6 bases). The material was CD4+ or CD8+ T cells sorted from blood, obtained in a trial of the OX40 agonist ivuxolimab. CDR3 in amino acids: CASSYSTWGQNTEAFF. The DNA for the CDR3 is TGTGCCAGCAGTTACTCGACTTGGGGGCAGAACACTGAAGCTTTCTTT.